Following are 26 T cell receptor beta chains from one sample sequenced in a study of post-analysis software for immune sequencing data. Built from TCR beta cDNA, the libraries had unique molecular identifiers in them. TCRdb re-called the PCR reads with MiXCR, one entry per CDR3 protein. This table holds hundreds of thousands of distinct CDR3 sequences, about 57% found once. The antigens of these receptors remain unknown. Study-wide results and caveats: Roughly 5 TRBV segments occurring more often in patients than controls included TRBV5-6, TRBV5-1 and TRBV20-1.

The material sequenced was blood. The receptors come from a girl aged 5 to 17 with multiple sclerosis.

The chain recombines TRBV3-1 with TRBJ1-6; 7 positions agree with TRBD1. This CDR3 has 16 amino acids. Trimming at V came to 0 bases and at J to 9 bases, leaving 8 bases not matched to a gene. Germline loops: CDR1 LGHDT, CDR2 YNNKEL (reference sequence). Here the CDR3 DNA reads TGTGCCAGCAGCCAAGAGTTGACAGGGACGGGTTCACCCCTCCACTTT. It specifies CASSQELTGTGSPLHF.

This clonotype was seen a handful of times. CDR3 region: CASSLATGVSYEQYF. CDR3 nucleotides: TGCGCCAGCAGCTTGGCCACAGGTGTCTCCTACGAGCAGTACTTC. The chain combines TRBV5-1 with TRBJ2-7, with a weak D call TRBD1 (5 bases). Germline V lookup: CDR1 SGHRS, CDR2 YFSETQ. The CDR3 spans 15 residues. V lost 0 bases and J 0 bases, leaving 10 bases between the germline ends.

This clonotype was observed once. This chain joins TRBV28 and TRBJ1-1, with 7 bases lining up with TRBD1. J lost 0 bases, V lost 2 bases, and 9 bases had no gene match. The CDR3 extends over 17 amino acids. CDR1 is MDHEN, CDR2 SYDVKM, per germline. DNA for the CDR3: TGTGCCAGCAGTTTACCGGACAGGTTCGGTTTGAACACTGAAGCTTTCTTT. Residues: CASSLPDRFGLNTEAFF.

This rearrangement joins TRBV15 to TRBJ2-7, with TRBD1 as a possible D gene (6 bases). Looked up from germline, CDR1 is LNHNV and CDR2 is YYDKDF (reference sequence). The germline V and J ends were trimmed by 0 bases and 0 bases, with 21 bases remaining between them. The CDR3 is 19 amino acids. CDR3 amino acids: CATSRDLPFWQGHSYEQYF. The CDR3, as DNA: TGTGCCACCAGCAGAGATCTCCCCTTTTGGCAGGGACACTCCTACGAGCAGTACTTC. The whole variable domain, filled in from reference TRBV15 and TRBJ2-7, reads DAMVIQNPRYQVTQFGKPVTLSCSQTLNHNVMYWYQQKSSQAPKLLFHYYDKDFNNEADTPDNFQSRRPNTSFCFLDIRSPGLGDTAMYLCATSRDLPFWQGHSYEQYFGPGTRLTVT.

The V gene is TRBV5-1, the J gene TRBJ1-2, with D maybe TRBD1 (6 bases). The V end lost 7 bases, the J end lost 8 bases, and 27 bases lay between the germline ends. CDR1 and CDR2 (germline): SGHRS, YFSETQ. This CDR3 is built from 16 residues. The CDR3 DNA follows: TGCGCCAGCGCCACTCGAAGGGGACATCTCACCGTGGGCTACACCTTC. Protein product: CASATRRGHLTVGYTF.

This chain's CDR3 is CASRDWGNTGELFF. DNA of the CDR3: TGTGCCAGCCGGGACTGGGGGAACACCGGGGAGCTGTTTTTT. The V call is TRBV15, the J call TRBJ2-2, with a weak D call TRBD2 (6 bases). V lost 10 bases to trimming and J lost 1 base, with 13 bases between them. Per germline, CDR1 LNHNV and CDR2 YYDKDF (reference sequence). CDR3 size: 14 residues.

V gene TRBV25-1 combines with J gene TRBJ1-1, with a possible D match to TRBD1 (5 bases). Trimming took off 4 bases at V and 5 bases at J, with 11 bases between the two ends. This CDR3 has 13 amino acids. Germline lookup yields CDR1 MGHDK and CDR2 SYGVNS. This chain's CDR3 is CASSGARGTEAFF. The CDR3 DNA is TGTGCCAGCAGTGGAGCAAGGGGAACTGAAGCTTTCTTT.

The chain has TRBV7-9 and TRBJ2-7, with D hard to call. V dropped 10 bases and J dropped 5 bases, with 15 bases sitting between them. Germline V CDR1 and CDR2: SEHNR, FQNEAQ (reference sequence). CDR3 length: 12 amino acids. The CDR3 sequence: CAIHTSGDEQYF. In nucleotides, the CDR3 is TGTGCCATCCATACCTCGGGCGACGAGCAGTACTTC.

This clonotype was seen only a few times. Here the CDR3 DNA reads TGTGCCAGCAGCTTAGCGCCCCACGAGCAGTACTTC. This codes for CASSLAPHEQYF. The chain recombines TRBV7-2 with TRBJ2-7; D ambiguous. Trimming shortened V by 0 bases and J by 5 bases, and 5 bases separated the two germline ends. CDR1 is SGHTA and CDR2 is FQGNSA in the germline V gene. The CDR3 is made up of 12 amino acids.

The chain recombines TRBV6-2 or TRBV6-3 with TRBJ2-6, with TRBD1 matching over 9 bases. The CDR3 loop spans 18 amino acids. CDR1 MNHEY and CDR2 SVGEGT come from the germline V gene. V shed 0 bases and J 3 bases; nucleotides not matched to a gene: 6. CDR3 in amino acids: CASSYSKTGGSGANVLTF. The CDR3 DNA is TGTGCCAGCAGTTACTCGAAGACAGGGGGTAGTGGGGCCAACGTCCTGACTTTC.

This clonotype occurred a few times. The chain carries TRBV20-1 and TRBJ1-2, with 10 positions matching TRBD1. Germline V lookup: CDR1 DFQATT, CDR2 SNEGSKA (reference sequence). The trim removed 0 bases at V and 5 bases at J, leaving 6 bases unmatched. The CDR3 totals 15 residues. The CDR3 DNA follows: TGCAGTGCTAGAGATCTCCGGGACAGGGGTTATGGCTACACCTTC. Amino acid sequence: CSARDLRDRGYGYTF.

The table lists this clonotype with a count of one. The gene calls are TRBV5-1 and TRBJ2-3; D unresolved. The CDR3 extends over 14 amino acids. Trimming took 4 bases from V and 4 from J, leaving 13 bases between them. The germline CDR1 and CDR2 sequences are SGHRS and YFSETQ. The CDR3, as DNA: TGCGCCAGCAGCGAATCAAGGCTGGCAGATACGCAGTATTTT. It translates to CASSESRLADTQYF.

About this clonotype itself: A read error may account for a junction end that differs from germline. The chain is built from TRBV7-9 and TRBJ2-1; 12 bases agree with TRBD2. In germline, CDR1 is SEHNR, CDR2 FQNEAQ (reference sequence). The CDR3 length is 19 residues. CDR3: CASTTGLAGTIAMYNERFF. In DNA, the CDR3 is TGTGCCAGCACCACCGGACTAGCGGGAACCATAGCGATGTACAATGAGCGGTTCTTC.

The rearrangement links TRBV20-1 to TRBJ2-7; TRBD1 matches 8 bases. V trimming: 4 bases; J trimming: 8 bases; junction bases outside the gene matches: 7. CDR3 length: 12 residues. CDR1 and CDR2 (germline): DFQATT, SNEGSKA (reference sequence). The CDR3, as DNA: TGCAGTGCTACAGGGGGCGAGATTAAGCAGTACTTC. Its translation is CSATGGEIKQYF.

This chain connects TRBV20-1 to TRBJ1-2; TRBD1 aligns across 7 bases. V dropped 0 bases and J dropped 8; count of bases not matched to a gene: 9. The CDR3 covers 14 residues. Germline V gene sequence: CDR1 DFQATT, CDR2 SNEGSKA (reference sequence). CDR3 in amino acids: CSARDSRGIRGYTF. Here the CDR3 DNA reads TGCAGTGCTAGAGATTCCAGGGGGATCAGGGGCTACACCTTC.

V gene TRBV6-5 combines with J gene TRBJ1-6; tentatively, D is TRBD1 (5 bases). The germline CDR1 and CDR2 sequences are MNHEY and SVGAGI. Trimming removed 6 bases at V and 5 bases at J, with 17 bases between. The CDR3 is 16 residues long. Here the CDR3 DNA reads TGTGCCAGCAGGTCTGGGGGAAACGGAGATAATTCACCCCTCCACTTT. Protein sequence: CASRSGGNGDNSPLHF.

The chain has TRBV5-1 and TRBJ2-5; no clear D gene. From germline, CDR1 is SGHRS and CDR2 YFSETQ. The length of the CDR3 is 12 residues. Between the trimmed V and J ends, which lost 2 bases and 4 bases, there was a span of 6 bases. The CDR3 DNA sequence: TGCGCCAGCAGCTTTGAGGCAGAGACCCAGTACTTC. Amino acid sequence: CASSFEAETQYF.

The DNA for the CDR3 is TGTGCCAGCAGCTTAACAAGGACAGGGGGTGGCAATGAGCAGTTCTTC. Residues: CASSLTRTGGGNEQFF. The chain couples TRBV7-3 to TRBJ2-1; 10 positions agree with TRBD1. Trimming cost V 0 bases and J 6 bases; bases outside gene matches: 5. This CDR3 has 16 amino acids. Germline values: CDR1 SGHTA, CDR2 FQGTGA.

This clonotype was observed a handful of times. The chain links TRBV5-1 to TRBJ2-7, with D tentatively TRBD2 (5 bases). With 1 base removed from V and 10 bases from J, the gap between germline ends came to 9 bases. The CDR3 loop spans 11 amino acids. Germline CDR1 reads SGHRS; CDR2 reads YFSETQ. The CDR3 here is CASSLNGVQYF. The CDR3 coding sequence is TGCGCCAGCAGCTTGAACGGGGTTCAGTACTTC. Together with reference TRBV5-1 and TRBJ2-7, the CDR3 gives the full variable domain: KAGVTQTPRYLIKTRGQQVTLSCSPISGHRSVSWYQQTPGQGLQFLFEYFSETQRNKGNFPGRFSGRQFSNSRSEMNVSTLELGDSALYLCASSLNGVQYFGPGTRLTVT.

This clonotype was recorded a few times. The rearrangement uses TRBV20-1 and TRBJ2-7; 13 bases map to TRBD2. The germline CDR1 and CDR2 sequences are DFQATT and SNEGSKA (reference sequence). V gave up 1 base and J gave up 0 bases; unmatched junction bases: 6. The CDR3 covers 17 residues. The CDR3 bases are TGCAGTGCTAGAGGGACTAGCGGGAGTCTGAGCTCCTACGAGCAGTACTTC. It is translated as CSARGTSGSLSSYEQYF.

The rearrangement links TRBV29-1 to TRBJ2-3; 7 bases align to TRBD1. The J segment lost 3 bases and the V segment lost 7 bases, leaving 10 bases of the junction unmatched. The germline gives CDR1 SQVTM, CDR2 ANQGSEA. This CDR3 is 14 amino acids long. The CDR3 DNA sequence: TGCAGCGCCGCCTCAGGGACAGTAACAGATACGCAGTATTTT. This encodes CSAASGTVTDTQYF.

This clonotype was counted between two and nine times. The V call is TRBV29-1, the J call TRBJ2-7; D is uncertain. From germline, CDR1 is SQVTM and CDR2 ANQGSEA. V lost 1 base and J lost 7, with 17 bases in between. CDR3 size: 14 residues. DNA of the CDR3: TGCAGCGTTGAAGGGCCAGGAGTACAAGGGGAGCAGTACTTC. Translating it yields CSVEGPGVQGEQYF.

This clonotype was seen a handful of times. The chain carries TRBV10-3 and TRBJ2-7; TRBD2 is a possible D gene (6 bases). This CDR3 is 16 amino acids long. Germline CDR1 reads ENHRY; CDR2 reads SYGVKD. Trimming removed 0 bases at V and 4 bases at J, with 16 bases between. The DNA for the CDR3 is TGTGCCATCAGTGAGTCGAATTACGGGAGTGTATACGAGCAGTACTTC. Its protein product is CAISESNYGSVYEQYF.

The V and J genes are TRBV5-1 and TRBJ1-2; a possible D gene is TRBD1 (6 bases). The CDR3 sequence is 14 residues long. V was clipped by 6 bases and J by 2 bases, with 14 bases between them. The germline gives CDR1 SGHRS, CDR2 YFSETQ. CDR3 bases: TGCGCCAGCAACAGGGTAAGATCCAACTATGGCTACACCTTC. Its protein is CASNRVRSNYGYTF.

DNA of the CDR3: TGCAGTGCTACCGGGCCGCGCTACAATGAGCAGTTCTTC. Encoded protein: CSATGPRYNEQFF. The chain combines TRBV20-1 with TRBJ2-1; D unresolved. With 4 bases removed from V and 3 bases from J, the gap between germline ends came to 10 bases. From germline, CDR1 is DFQATT and CDR2 SNEGSKA (reference sequence). This CDR3 has 13 residues.

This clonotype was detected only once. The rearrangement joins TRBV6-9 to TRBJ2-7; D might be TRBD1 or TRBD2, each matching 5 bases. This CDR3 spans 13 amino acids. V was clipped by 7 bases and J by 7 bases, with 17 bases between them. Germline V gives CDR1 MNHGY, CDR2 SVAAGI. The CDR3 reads CASNWGIHGEQYF. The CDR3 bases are TGTGCCAGCAATTGGGGGATACATGGGGAGCAGTACTTC.